This T cell receptor (beta chain) was sequenced during a study of blood T cell repertoires in COVID-19 (dated by TCRdb to 2019 to 2021). Background for the entire study: Samples covering the acute and convalescent phases of COVID-19 were provided by collaborators in the United States, Italy and Spain. The material from the prospective study consisted of cDNA or gDNA derived from T cells, B-cell-depleted T cells, or PBMCs. Subjects who had been exposed to COVID-19, were actively infected with it, or had recovered from it provided the deeply sampled blood TCRbeta repertoires that made up the dataset. The repertoires were made available in a free public database intended to serve as a resource for research on the immune response to SARS-CoV-2. Samples were obtained from the ongoing ImmuneRACE study (first 160 participants) and from over 1,000 subjects provided by 6 global collaborators. A de-identified subject ID, COVID-19 status, age in years and sex were almost always included in the sample metadata. Where available, HLA class I and class II types were taken from metadata supplied by the sample provider and were not determined by assay-based typing. Study-wide conclusions, independent of this receptor: The amount of clinical and demographic metadata varied by source and participant and was provided uncurated.

TCRbeta CDR3 regions were amplified from genomic DNA by means of the immunoSEQ Assay, a bias-controlled multiplex PCR. Concerning the study's data processing: Nucleated cell counts per sample were estimated from amplification of reference gene primers within the assay. Sequence reads were collapsed and filtered to measure the absolute abundance of every unique TCRbeta CDR3 rearrangement. For each sample, productive Simpson clonality was calculated by taking the square root of Simpson's diversity index across productive rearrangements. TCRdb mirrors the immuneACCESS table, restricted to in-frame sequences. Some clones are absent from its copies; in checked studies, under half trace to an unresolved V gene, and the reason for the others is unknown. V and J calls and clone size are those listed in that table; D and trimming were worked out from the DNA. This sample has roughly 200,000 clones in its table, and about 86% of those were observed once. The ten top clones hold roughly 8.6% of the sample.

V sheds 7 bases and J sheds 5 bases, leaving 18 bases between their ends. Looking up the germline V gene yields CDR1 MDHEN and CDR2 SYDVKM. From the cysteine up to the phenylalanine, the CDR3 has a length of 15 residues. Just the 45-base CDR3 DNA is kept, in frame starting at base 1. Whole blood was collected in K2EDTA tubes by collaborating institutions according to the institutions' own protocols. For TCRbeta analysis, collaborators shipped samples in one of three forms: frozen whole blood, isolated PBMCs, or DNA extracted from either of those sample types. This clone was recorded a few times. Its cognate antigen has yet to be identified. Per-base qualities were not stored, and no clone one base away is much larger.

The sample taken for sequencing was peripheral blood. This chain joins TRBV28 to TRBJ1-5; TRBD1 is a possible D gene, resting on 5 matching bases. The clonotype originates from a man aged 35-49 years with active or convalescent COVID-19. The CDR3 loop reads CASKNGGELDQPQHF. The DNA reads as follows: TGTGCCAGCAAAAATGGGGGGGAATTAGATCAGCCCCAGCATTTT.